This section outlines one T cell receptor beta chain sequence together with its context. Amplified regions were TCR beta CDR3 sequences from RNA transcripts. HTBI primers were employed in a first-round RT-PCR of the TCR CDR3. TCRdb analysed the multiplex PCR reads with MiXCR anew, one entry per CDR3 protein. The sample comprises over 700,000 distinct CDR3 sequences, 35% to 45% of which are singletons, and 7% to 10% rests with the top ten. Researchers barred patients who had uncontrolled infection, other autoimmune disease, pregnancy or lactation. Fresh peripheral blood, approximately 9.7 ml, was the source of the PBMCs. This record belongs to a study of T cells in Graves' hyperthyroidism and ophthalmopathy. This TCR was recovered from a man aged 18 to 30 with Graves' hyperthyroidism. Material for sequencing was blood.

The CDR3 protein is CASSLAVDEQYF. For the CDR3, the DNA is TGTGCCAGCAGCTTAGCGGTCGACGAGCAGTACTTC. The chain employs TRBV7-8 and TRBJ2-7; D unresolved. The CDR3 sequence is 12 residues long. The V and J ends lost 0 bases and 5 bases respectively, with 5 bases between them. Germline values: CDR1 SGHVS, CDR2 FQNEAQ.